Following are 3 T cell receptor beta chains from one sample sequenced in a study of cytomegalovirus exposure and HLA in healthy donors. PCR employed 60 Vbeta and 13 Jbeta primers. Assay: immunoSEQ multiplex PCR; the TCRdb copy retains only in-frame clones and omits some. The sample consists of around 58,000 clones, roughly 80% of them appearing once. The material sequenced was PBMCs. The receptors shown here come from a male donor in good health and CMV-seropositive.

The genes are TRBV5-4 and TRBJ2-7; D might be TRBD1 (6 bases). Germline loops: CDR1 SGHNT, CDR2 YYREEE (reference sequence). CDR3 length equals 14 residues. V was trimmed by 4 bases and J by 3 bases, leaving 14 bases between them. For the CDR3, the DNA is TGTGCCAGCAGCCATAAATCGGACAGCTACGAGCAGTACTTC. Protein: CASSHKSDSYEQYF. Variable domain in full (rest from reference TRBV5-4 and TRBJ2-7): ETGVTQSPTHLIKTRGQQVTLRCSSQSGHNTVSWYQQALGQGPQFIFQYYREEENGRGNFPPRFSGLQFPNYSSELNVNALELDDSALYLCASSHKSDSYEQYFGPGTRLTVT.

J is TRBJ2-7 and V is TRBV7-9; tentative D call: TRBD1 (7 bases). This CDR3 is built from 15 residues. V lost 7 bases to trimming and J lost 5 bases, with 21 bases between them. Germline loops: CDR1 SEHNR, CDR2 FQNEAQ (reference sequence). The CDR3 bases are TGTGCCAGCACCCCTCCAGGGGGGCCCTTCAACGAGCAGTACTTC. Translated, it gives CASTPPGGPFNEQYF.

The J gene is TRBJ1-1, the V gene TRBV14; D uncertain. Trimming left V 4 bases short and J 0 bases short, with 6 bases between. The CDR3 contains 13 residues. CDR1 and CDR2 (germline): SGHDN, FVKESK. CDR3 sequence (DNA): TGTGCCAGCAGCCTCACTTTGAACACTGAAGCTTTCTTT. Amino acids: CASSLTLNTEAFF.